Following are 3 T cell receptor beta chains from one sample sequenced in a study of cytotoxic CD8 clonotypes in ibrutinib-treated CLL. This table comes from immunoSEQ multiplex PCR, and its TCRdb copy is limited to in-frame clones, with some not included. This table holds hundreds of thousands of clones, about three quarters found once. The sequencing here drew on PBMCs, taken after 24 months of ibrutinib treatment. Receptors were obtained from a human donor with chronic lymphocytic leukemia.

The chain has TRBV29-1 and TRBJ1-1; 8 bases match TRBD1. Trimming cost V 4 bases and J 5 bases; bases outside gene matches: 0. Germline-derived CDR1 and CDR2 are SQVTM and ANQGSEA. CDR3 size: 11 residues. In DNA, the CDR3 is TGCAGCGTTGGACAGGGGACTGAAGCTTTCTTT. It translates to CSVGQGTEAFF.

V usage is TRBV2 and J usage is TRBJ2-2; tentatively, D is TRBD1 or TRBD2 (6 bases each). This CDR3 comprises 15 residues. Germline-derived CDR1 and CDR2 are SNHLY and FYNNEI. Trimming cost V 7 bases and J 6 bases, with 18 bases left between them. Here the CDR3 reads CASKRGGSDAGELFF. For the CDR3, the DNA is TGTGCCAGCAAAAGAGGGGGGAGTGACGCCGGGGAGCTGTTTTTT.

This clone was counted once. The rearrangement links TRBV18 to TRBJ1-4, with TRBD1 as a possible D gene (6 bases). The CDR3 consists of 15 residues. Trimming took 6 bases from V and 3 from J, leaving 14 bases between them. The germline V gene encodes CDR1 KGHSH and CDR2 LQKENI. The CDR3 coding sequence is TGTGCCAGCTCCCTCAGGGGCAGGGCTAATGAAAAACTGTTTTTT. This encodes CASSLRGRANEKLFF.